A single sample is the source of the 10 T cell receptor beta chains below, sequenced in a study of response to subunit inactivated influenza vaccine. TCRdb called the RT-PCR reads again in MiXCR, with one record for every CDR3 protein. Counted here are 300,000 to 350,000 distinct CDR3 sequences, around 22% occurring once; the ten biggest clones make up 9% to 12%. The source was PBMCs from blood, collected about 20 months after vaccination. The receptor source for this set is a man aged 45 to 70 who received an inactivated influenza vaccine.

This clonotype showed up many times. The V call is TRBV2, the J call TRBJ1-1; TRBD1 agrees at 9 bases. The germline V gene encodes CDR1 SNHLY and CDR2 FYNNEI. Trimming at V came to 7 bases and at J to 5 bases, leaving 8 bases not matched to a gene. The CDR3 has 14 amino acids. The CDR3 loop reads CASILTGGFTEAFF. CDR3 DNA: TGTGCCAGCATCCTCACAGGGGGCTTTACTGAAGCTTTCTTT.

The chain recombines TRBV6-5 with TRBJ1-2; no clear D gene. This CDR3 is built from 14 residues. V lost 2 bases and J lost 4, with 11 bases in between. Germline V gene lookup returns CDR1 MNHEY and CDR2 SVGAGI. The CDR3 spells CASSYLGEAYGYTF. DNA of the CDR3: TGTGCCAGCAGTTACCTGGGAGAGGCCTATGGCTACACCTTC.

The chain links TRBV5-4 to TRBJ2-5, with TRBD2 matching 9 bases. Germline V gene lookup returns CDR1 SGHNT and CDR2 YYREEE (reference sequence). The CDR3 is 14 amino acids. CDR3 loop: CAFFMRGGEETQYF. The CDR3 DNA follows: TGTGCTTTTTTTATGCGGGGGGGAGAAGAGACCCAGTACTTC.

This clonotype was recorded at least ten times. The J gene is TRBJ1-2, the V gene TRBV15; D unclear. V dropped 1 base and J dropped 0 bases, with 6 bases sitting between them. Germline CDR1 is LNHNV and CDR2 is YYDKDF (reference sequence). CDR3 length: 14 residues. CDR3 region: CATSRVQSNYGYTF. The CDR3, as DNA: TGTGCCACCAGCAGAGTACAGTCTAACTATGGCTACACCTTC.

The table lists this clonotype with a few counts. The chain links TRBV6-2 or TRBV6-3 to TRBJ2-7; 9 bases line up with TRBD1. The V gene end was trimmed by 8 bases and the J gene end by 3 bases; junction bases not matched to a gene: 11. This CDR3 has 15 residues. The germline V gene encodes CDR1 MNHEY and CDR2 SVGEGT. CDR3 amino acids: CASGGQGKLLYEQYF. For the CDR3, the DNA is TGTGCCAGCGGGGGACAGGGAAAACTTCTCTACGAGCAGTACTTC.

The V call is TRBV10-2, the J call TRBJ2-7; D possibly matches TRBD1 or TRBD2 (5 bases each). V lost 2 bases, J lost 3 bases, and 11 bases lay in between. The CDR3 spans 14 residues. The V gene's germline CDR1 is WSHSY and CDR2 SAAADI. Written as DNA, the CDR3 is TGCGCCAGCAGTGAGCCCTGGGACGGCTACGAGCAGTACTTC. Its translation: CASSEPWDGYEQYF.

V usage is TRBV12-3 or TRBV12-4 and J usage is TRBJ2-6, with D possibly TRBD1 on 5 matching bases. V was cut by 3 bases and J by 4 bases, with 7 bases left in between. CDR3 length: 14 residues. CDR3 sequence: CASSFGAGANVLTF. DNA for the CDR3: TGTGCCAGCAGTTTTGGGGCCGGGGCCAACGTCCTGACTTTC.

In its sample, this clonotype was seen a few times. The CDR3 DNA reads as TGTGCCAGCAGCCAAGATTCAGGGGACTATGGCTACACCTTC. It translates to CASSQDSGDYGYTF. The rearrangement links TRBV4-2 to TRBJ1-2, with TRBD1 as a possible D gene (6 bases). In germline, CDR1 is LGHNA, CDR2 YNFKEQ. The length of the CDR3 is 14 residues. Trimming shortened V by 0 bases and J by 3 bases, and 8 bases separated the two germline ends.

In its sample, this clonotype was seen a few times. The chain carries TRBV5-4 and TRBJ1-3, with D unresolved. The CDR3 loop spans 15 amino acids. V lost 0 bases and J lost 0, with 7 bases in between. The germline V gene has CDR1 SGHNT and CDR2 YYREEE (reference sequence). The CDR3 loop is CASSLDSGSGNTIYF. As DNA, the CDR3 is TGTGCCAGCAGCTTGGACAGCGGCTCTGGAAACACCATATATTTT.

This chain uses TRBV12-3 or TRBV12-4 with TRBJ2-1; D not certain. The CDR3 length is 13 residues. With 1 base removed from V and 8 bases from J, the gap between germline ends came to 9 bases. As DNA, the CDR3 is TGTGCCAGCAGTTTAGGGCCGAAAGATGAGCAGTTCTTC. It codes for CASSLGPKDEQFF.